One sample yielded the 19 T cell receptor beta chains listed below, sequenced in a study of T cells after yellow fever vaccination. TCRdb reprocessed the 5' RACE reads via MiXCR and lists one record per CDR3 protein. The sample holds 150,000 or so distinct CDR3 sequences, 9.3% seen once. The sequenced sample was CD8+ T cells sorted from PBMCs, obtained 45 days after the yellow fever booster vaccination. Source of these receptors: a man between 18 and 35 years old who received the YFV17D yellow fever vaccine.

This rearrangement joins TRBV7-9 to TRBJ2-2, with a weak D call TRBD2 (6 bases). Trimming stripped 0 bases from V and 7 bases from J, with 18 bases between. This CDR3 spans 17 amino acids. Germline-derived CDR1 and CDR2 are SEHNR and FQNEAQ (reference sequence). CDR3 region: CASSLASGTGRFGELFF. The CDR3 DNA follows: TGTGCCAGCAGCTTAGCTTCCGGGACTGGGAGATTCGGGGAGCTGTTTTTT.

CDR3 nucleotide sequence: TGTGCCATCAGTGAGTCGGCTACTGGGACAGGGTTAGGTGGCTACACCTTC. This sequence encodes CAISESATGTGLGGYTF. This chain links TRBV10-3 with TRBJ1-2; 9 nucleotides line up with TRBD1. With V trimmed by 0 bases and J by 7 bases, 12 bases remained unmatched. CDR3 length equals 17 residues. Germline V gene sequence: CDR1 ENHRY, CDR2 SYGVKD.

The chain links TRBV12-3 or TRBV12-4 to TRBJ2-3; 8 bases map to TRBD2. The CDR3 extends over 15 amino acids. After removal of 6 bases from V and 2 bases from J, the junction contained 7 bases not matched to a gene. The CDR3 DNA follows: TGTGCCAGCAGCTCCACGGGGGGGGTCACAGATACGCAGTATTTT. Its protein is CASSSTGGVTDTQYF.

There are a few counts of this clonotype. The chain is built from TRBV27 and TRBJ1-5; TRBD1 matches at 8 bases. The V and J ends lost 5 bases and 7 bases, in that order; junction bases with no gene match: 10. The CDR3 loop spans 15 amino acids. CDR1 and CDR2 from the germline V gene are MNHEY and SMNVEV (reference sequence). Here the CDR3 reads CASSPTTGVLQPQHF. Here the CDR3 DNA reads TGTGCCAGCAGTCCTACGACAGGGGTCTTACAGCCCCAGCATTTT.

This clonotype was counted only a few times. The J gene is TRBJ1-4, the V gene TRBV3-1; TRBD1 might be the D (5 bases). V lost 3 bases, J lost 5 bases, and 16 bases lay in between. This CDR3 has 16 amino acids. The germline gives CDR1 LGHDT, CDR2 YNNKEL (reference sequence). This CDR3 is CASSHELLGENEKLFF. The CDR3 DNA is TGTGCCAGCAGCCATGAACTTTTGGGGGAGAATGAAAAACTGTTTTTT.

This clonotype came up a few times. V and J are TRBV29-1 and TRBJ2-7; the D call may be TRBD1 or TRBD2 (5 bases each). The length of the CDR3 is 14 residues. The V gene's germline CDR1 is SQVTM and CDR2 ANQGSEA. V was trimmed by 7 bases and J by 2 bases, leaving 18 bases between them. The CDR3 sequence is CSAGTGTVTYEQYF. The CDR3 DNA reads TGCAGCGCAGGGACCGGGACGGTGACCTACGAGCAGTACTTC.

This chain links TRBV5-4 with TRBJ2-1; tentatively, D is TRBD2 (5 bases). Trimming stripped 4 bases from V and 7 bases from J, with 15 bases between. CDR1 and CDR2 from the germline V gene are SGHNT and YYREEE (reference sequence). The CDR3 has 14 amino acids. The CDR3 sequence: CASSPGLIQNEQFF. In nucleotides, the CDR3 is TGTGCCAGCAGCCCTGGACTCATACAAAATGAGCAGTTCTTC.

The rearrangement joins TRBV27 to TRBJ2-1, with a tentative D call TRBD1 (5 bases). The ends were cut back, 6 bases at V and 4 bases at J, with 16 bases in the middle. Germline assignment: CDR1 MNHEY and CDR2 SMNVEV (reference sequence). The CDR3 length is 15 residues. The CDR3 DNA reads TGTGCCAGCAGGACTCTAGGGGCGAGTTACAATGAGCAGTTCTTC. Translated, it gives CASRTLGASYNEQFF.

This chain joins TRBV30 and TRBJ2-3; TRBD1 might be the D (6 bases). Per germline, CDR1 GTSNPN and CDR2 SVGIG (reference sequence). Trimming pared 4 bases from V and 2 bases from J, leaving 10 bases between. This CDR3 has 13 residues. CDR3 region: CAWNRDFTDTQYF. In nucleotides, the CDR3 is TGTGCCTGGAACAGGGATTTCACAGATACGCAGTATTTT.

At least ten counts were recorded for this clonotype. The chain links TRBV7-9 to TRBJ2-7; no firm D call. Per germline, CDR1 SEHNR and CDR2 FQNEAQ (reference sequence). V lost 1 base and J lost 2, with 6 bases in between. This CDR3 is 13 amino acids long. For the CDR3, the DNA is TGTGCCAGCAGCTTAGGGGAAACCTACGAGCAGTACTTC. The encoded protein is CASSLGETYEQYF.

The J gene is TRBJ1-2, the V gene TRBV19; D gene unclear. CDR1 and CDR2 (germline): LNHDA, SQIVND (reference sequence). Trimming removed 7 bases at V and 2 bases at J, with 11 bases between. The CDR3 length is 13 residues. CDR3 DNA sequence: TGTGCCAGTACCTATCGAGGGAACTATGGCTACACCTTC. Amino acids: CASTYRGNYGYTF.

This clonotype was recorded a few times. The CDR3 sequence is CASSQVGGRTEAFF. In DNA, the CDR3 is TGCGCCAGCAGCCAAGTTGGAGGGAGGACTGAAGCTTTCTTT. The chain joins TRBV4-1 to TRBJ1-1; the D is unclear. The germline gives CDR1 MGHRA, CDR2 YSYEKL. There are 14 residues in the CDR3. Deletions cut 1 base from V and 5 bases from J, with 11 bases between.

Many counts were recorded for this clonotype. V and J are TRBV29-1 and TRBJ1-2; D is ambiguous. Germline loops: CDR1 SQVTM, CDR2 ANQGSEA. The ends were cut back, 0 bases at V and 4 bases at J, with 12 bases in the middle. This CDR3 comprises 14 residues. The CDR3 sequence is CSVEDLGTPYGYTF. CDR3 coding DNA: TGCAGCGTTGAAGACCTAGGCACCCCCTATGGCTACACCTTC.

This clonotype was counted only a few times. This rearrangement joins TRBV6-5 to TRBJ1-1; possible D gene TRBD1, 6 bases. This CDR3 has 15 amino acids. Germline V gene sequence: CDR1 MNHEY, CDR2 SVGAGI. V was cut by 0 bases and J by 4 bases, with 12 bases left in between. The CDR3 spells CASSYSLGGGTEAFF. Here the CDR3 DNA reads TGTGCCAGCAGTTACTCCCTCGGGGGCGGCACTGAAGCTTTCTTT.

This clonotype was detected many times. Mismatch with germline at one junction end may stem from a read error. V usage is TRBV6-5 and J usage is TRBJ1-1; D unresolved. Germline V gene lookup returns CDR1 MNHEY and CDR2 SVGAGI. The CDR3 totals 13 residues. This CDR3 is CASSYGTNTEAFF. CDR3 bases: TGCGCCAGCAGCTACGGCACCAACACTGAAGCTTTCTTT.

This chain joins TRBV6-1 and TRBJ2-7; 11 bases are a match to TRBD2. J gave up 4 bases and V 8 bases, and 7 bases lay outside the gene matches. From germline, CDR1 is MNHNS and CDR2 SASEGT. The CDR3 covers 14 residues. The CDR3 region has the DNA TGTGCCAGCGTGGAGACTAGCGGGATATACGAGCAGTACGTC. It specifies CASVETSGIYEQYV.

The rearrangement links TRBV30 to TRBJ1-1; D gene uncertain. Germline CDR1 and CDR2: GTSNPN and SVGIG (reference sequence). V lost 1 base and J 8 bases, leaving 8 bases between the germline ends. The CDR3 is 11 residues long. For the CDR3, the DNA is TGTGCCTGGAGTGCGAACAAGGAAGCTTTCTTT. It codes for CAWSANKEAFF.

The gene calls are TRBV12-3 or TRBV12-4 and TRBJ1-5; maybe TRBD1 (5 bases). This CDR3 is 17 amino acids long. The V and J ends lost 6 bases and 0 bases respectively, with 18 bases between them. The CDR3 here is CASSQGSPTYSNQPQHF. The DNA of the CDR3 is TGTGCCAGCAGCCAGGGATCCCCGACTTATAGCAATCAGCCCCAGCATTTT.

The sample holds a few counts of this clonotype. The V and J genes are TRBV29-1 and TRBJ2-7; 9 bases align to TRBD1. Germline lookup yields CDR1 SQVTM and CDR2 ANQGSEA. The CDR3 is 14 amino acids. The V and J ends lost 6 bases and 4 bases, in that order; junction bases with no gene match: 10. Here the CDR3 reads CSVDGTGSEYEQYF. The DNA for the CDR3 is TGCAGCGTCGATGGGACAGGGAGTGAATACGAGCAGTACTTC.